The sequence of this TCR beta chain was determined in a study of metastatic and nonmetastatic thyroid tumors. TCRdb re-clonotyped the PCR reads through MiXCR. This sample has more than 40,000 clones; approximately 3% occur once, and the top ten carry more than 7.5%. Patients were all untreated before their thyroid surgery. This clone showed up many times. Trimming cost V 0 bases and J 3 bases; bases outside gene matches: 4. The CDR3 sequence is 15 residues long. Per the germline V gene, CDR1 is SGHVS and CDR2 is FQNEAQ. Sequencing input: blood. The V and J genes are TRBV7-8 and TRBJ2-7; 8 nucleotides match TRBD2. The TCR originated in a female donor with papillary thyroid cancer or a benign thyroid nodule (not recorded which). Some clones in this sample may be carry-over from other donors' samples. The CDR3 DNA reads as TGTGCCAGCAGCTTAGCCTTGCGGGGGGACTACGAGCAGTACTTC. Translation gives CASSLALRGDYEQYF.